This T cell receptor beta chain comes out of a study of circulating and synovial CD4+ cells in juvenile arthritis. As regards this clone: Its specificity is not known.

Study-level results: Diversity here was lower than in bulk blood CD4 cells.

CDR1 and CDR2 (germline): SGDLS, YYNGEE. The V end lost 2 bases, the J end lost 0 bases, and 9 bases lay between the germline ends. The CDR3 totals 15 residues. Sequencing used immunoSEQ multiplex PCR; TCRdb keeps in-frame clones, though not all of them. The sample gives some 30,000 clones, 90% to 95% of which show up once; 2.5% to 3.5% is in the top ten. This chain joins TRBV9 and TRBJ1-3; D gene unclear. The sequenced sample consisted of CD4+ T cells from blood. This sequence originates from a human donor with juvenile idiopathic arthritis. The chain's CDR3 is CASSVASVSGNTIYF. The DNA for the CDR3 is TGTGCCAGCAGCGTTGCGTCTGTCTCTGGAAACACCATATATTTT.